The 9 T cell receptor beta chains below come from one sample, sequenced in a study of CD8+CD57+ T cells in acquired aplastic anemia. The use of genomic DNA as template underpinned the TCR beta VDJ and CDR3 profiling. From the reads, TCRdb called clonotypes with MiXCR, one entry per CDR3 protein. Among about 130,000 distinct CDR3 sequences listed, roughly 40% were seen once. Sequences were obtained from sorted CD4+, CD8+, or CD8+CD57+ T cells (not recorded which) from PBMCs. These receptors were obtained from a human donor in good health, serving as a control.

The V gene is TRBV20-1, the J gene TRBJ1-1; TRBD1 aligns across 10 bases. The J segment lost 4 bases and the V segment lost 3 bases, leaving 5 bases of the junction unmatched. The germline gives CDR1 DFQATT, CDR2 SNEGSKA (reference sequence). The CDR3 contains 14 residues. The DNA of the CDR3 is TGCAGTGCTAGGGACCGGGACAGGGGCACTGAAGCTTTCTTT. It is translated as CSARDRDRGTEAFF.

The rearrangement joins TRBV20-1 to TRBJ2-3; no clear D. This CDR3 is 17 amino acids long. V dropped 6 bases and J dropped 4 bases, with 26 bases sitting between them. Germline V gene sequence: CDR1 DFQATT, CDR2 SNEGSKA (reference sequence). The CDR3 region has the DNA TGCAGTGCGTCTCCCTTGAAGAAGTACTTGGTCGCAGATACGCAGTATTTT. It codes for CSASPLKKYLVADTQYF.

The rearrangement uses TRBV6-2 or TRBV6-3 and TRBJ2-1, with a weak D call TRBD2 (5 bases). CDR3 length: 14 residues. The V gene lost 2 bases and the J gene lost 0 bases, with 5 bases spanning the gap. Per germline, CDR1 MNHEY and CDR2 SVGEGT. CDR3 coding DNA: TGTGCCAGCAGTTACGGGAGCTCCTACAATGAGCAGTTCTTC. Protein: CASSYGSSYNEQFF.

In regard to this clonotype: At one boundary the junction diverges from the germline segment, which might be a read error. This chain connects TRBV24-1 to TRBJ1-2; D is undetermined. The CDR3 extends over 14 amino acids. Germline CDR1 reads KGHDR; CDR2 reads SFDVKD. The CDR3 coding sequence is TGTGCCACCAGTGAGTCGAAGGGTGGAGACGGCTGCACCTTC. This sequence encodes CATSESKGGDGCTF.

This clonotype was detected ten times or more. The chain carries TRBV20-1 and TRBJ2-3; D tentatively fits TRBD1 or TRBD2 (5 bases each). Trimming removed 1 base from V and 8 bases from J, with 13 bases in between. The CDR3 has 13 amino acids. The germline CDR1 and CDR2 sequences are DFQATT and SNEGSKA (reference sequence). DNA for the CDR3: TGCAGTGCTAGAGTCGGGGCGCGCGGTACGCAGTATTTT. It is translated as CSARVGARGTQYF.

Concerning this clonotype: At one boundary the junction diverges from the germline segment, which might be a read error. The V gene is TRBV10-3, the J gene TRBJ1-2, with D possibly TRBD1 on 5 matching bases. Germline V CDR1 and CDR2: ENHRY, SYGVKD. The CDR3 sequence is 15 residues long. The CDR3 DNA reads as TGTGCCGTCAGTGAGTCTGGGGGAAGAGGCTATGGCTACACCTTC. Encoded protein: CAVSESGGRGYGYTF.

Concerning this clonotype itself: Given a much more abundant clone one base away, this may be a read error. The CDR3 carries no conserved terminal phenylalanine or tryptophan, so it likely arises from a read error. The gene calls are TRBV11-2 and TRBJ1-5, with D perhaps TRBD1 (5 bases). CDR3 size: 13 residues. Trimming left V 5 bases short and J 12 bases short, with 17 bases between. CDR1 SGHAT and CDR2 FQNNGV come from the germline V gene. The CDR3 sequence is CASSLSLKGNQHS. DNA of the CDR3: TGTGCCAGCAGCCTAAGTTTGAAGGGGAACCAGCATTCT.

This clonotype was found many times. This sequence joins TRBV12-3 or TRBV12-4 and TRBJ1-1; D call uncertain. V lost 6 bases and J lost 1, with 9 bases in between. There are 13 residues in the CDR3. The CDR3 nucleotides are TGTGCCAGCAGCTTTACTGGGAACACTGAAGCTTTCTTT. It specifies CASSFTGNTEAFF.

The table lists this clonotype with many counts. The junction departs from the called germline gene at one end, perhaps through a read error. V and J are TRBV20-1 and TRBJ1-2; D is unresolved. CDR3 size: 12 residues. Germline assignment: CDR1 DFQATT and CDR2 SNEGSKA (reference sequence). The CDR3 sequence: CSAREGGVSAPF. The CDR3 nucleotides read TGCAGTGCTAGAGAAGGTGGGGTATCCGCTCCCTTC.